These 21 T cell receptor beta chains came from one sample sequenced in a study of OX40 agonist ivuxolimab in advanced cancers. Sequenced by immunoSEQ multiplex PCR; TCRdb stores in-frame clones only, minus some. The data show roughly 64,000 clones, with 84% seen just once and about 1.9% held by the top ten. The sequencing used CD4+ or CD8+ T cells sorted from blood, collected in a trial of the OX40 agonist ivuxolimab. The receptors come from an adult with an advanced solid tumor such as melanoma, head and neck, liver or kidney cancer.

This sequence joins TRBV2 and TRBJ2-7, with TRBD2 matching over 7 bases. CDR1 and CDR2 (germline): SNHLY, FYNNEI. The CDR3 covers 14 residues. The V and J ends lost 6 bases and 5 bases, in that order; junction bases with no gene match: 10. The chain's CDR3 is CASRGGLVAHEQYF. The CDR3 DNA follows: TGTGCCAGCAGGGGAGGACTAGTGGCCCACGAGCAGTACTTC.

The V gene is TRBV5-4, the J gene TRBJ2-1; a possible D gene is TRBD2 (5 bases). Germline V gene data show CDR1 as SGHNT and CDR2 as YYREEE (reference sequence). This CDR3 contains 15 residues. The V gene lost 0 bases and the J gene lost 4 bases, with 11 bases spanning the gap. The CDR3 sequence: CASSLDAGLYNEQFF. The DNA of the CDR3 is TGTGCCAGCAGCTTGGATGCCGGACTTTACAATGAGCAGTTCTTC.

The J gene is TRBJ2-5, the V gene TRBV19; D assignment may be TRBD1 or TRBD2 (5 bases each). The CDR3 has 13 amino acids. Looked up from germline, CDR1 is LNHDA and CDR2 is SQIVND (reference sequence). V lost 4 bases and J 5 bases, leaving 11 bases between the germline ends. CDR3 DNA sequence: TGTGCCAGTAGTAAATCGGGGACGGAGACCCAGTACTTC. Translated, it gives CASSKSGTETQYF.

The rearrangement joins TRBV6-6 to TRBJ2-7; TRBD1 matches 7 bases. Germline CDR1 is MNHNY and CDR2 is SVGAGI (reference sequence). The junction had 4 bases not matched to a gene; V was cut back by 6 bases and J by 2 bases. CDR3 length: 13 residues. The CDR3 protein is CASSRDSTYEQYF. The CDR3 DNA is TGTGCCAGCAGCCGGGACAGCACCTACGAGCAGTACTTC.

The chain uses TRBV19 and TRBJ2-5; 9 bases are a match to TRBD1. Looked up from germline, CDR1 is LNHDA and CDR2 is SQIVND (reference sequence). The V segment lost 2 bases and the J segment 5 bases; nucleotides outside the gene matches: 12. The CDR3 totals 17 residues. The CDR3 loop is CASSITAGTGSGETQYF. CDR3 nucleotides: TGTGCCAGTAGTATAACTGCCGGGACAGGGTCGGGGGAGACCCAGTACTTC.

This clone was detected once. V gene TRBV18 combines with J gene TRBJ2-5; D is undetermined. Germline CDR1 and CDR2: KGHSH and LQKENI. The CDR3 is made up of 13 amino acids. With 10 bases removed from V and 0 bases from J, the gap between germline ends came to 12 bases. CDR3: CATSPRHQETQYF. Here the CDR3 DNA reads TGTGCCACGTCCCCGAGGCACCAAGAGACCCAGTACTTC. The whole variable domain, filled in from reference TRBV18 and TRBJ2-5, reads NAGVMQNPRHLVRRRGQEARLRCSPMKGHSHVYWYRQLPEEGLKFMVYLQKENIIDESGMPKERFSAEFPKEGPSILRIQQVVRGDSAAYFCATSPRHQETQYFGPGTRLLVL.

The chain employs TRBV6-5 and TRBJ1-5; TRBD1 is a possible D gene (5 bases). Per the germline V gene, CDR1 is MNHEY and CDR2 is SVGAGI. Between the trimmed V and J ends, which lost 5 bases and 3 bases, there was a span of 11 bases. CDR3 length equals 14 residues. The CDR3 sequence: CASSTPGSNQPQHF. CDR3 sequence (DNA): TGTGCCAGCAGTACCCCAGGGTCCAATCAGCCCCAGCATTTT.

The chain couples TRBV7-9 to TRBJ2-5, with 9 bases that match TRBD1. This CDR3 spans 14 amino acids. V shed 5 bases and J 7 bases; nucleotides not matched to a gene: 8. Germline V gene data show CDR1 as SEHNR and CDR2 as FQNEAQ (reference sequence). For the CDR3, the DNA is TGTGCCAGCAGCCCAGGACAGGGGCTTGTGACCCAGTACTTC. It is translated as CASSPGQGLVTQYF.

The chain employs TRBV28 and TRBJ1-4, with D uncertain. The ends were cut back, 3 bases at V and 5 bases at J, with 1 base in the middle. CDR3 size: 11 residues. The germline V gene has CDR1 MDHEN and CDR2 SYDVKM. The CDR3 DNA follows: TGTGCCAGCAGTTTGAATGAAAAACTGTTTTTT. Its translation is CASSLNEKLFF.

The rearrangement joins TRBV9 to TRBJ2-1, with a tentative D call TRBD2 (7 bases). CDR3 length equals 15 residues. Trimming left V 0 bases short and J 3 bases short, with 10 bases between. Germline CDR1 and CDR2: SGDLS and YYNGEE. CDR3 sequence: CASSVAGGSYNEQFF. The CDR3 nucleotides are TGTGCCAGCAGCGTAGCGGGGGGCAGCTACAATGAGCAGTTCTTC.

CDR3 in amino acids: CASSTGLAGVGTQYF. The CDR3 DNA sequence: TGTGCCAGCAGTACAGGACTAGCGGGAGTGGGTACGCAGTATTTT. J is TRBJ2-3 and V is TRBV2; 13 bases fit TRBD2. The V segment lost 5 bases and the J segment 8 bases; nucleotides outside the gene matches: 7. Looked up from germline, CDR1 is SNHLY and CDR2 is FYNNEI. The CDR3 sequence is 15 residues long.

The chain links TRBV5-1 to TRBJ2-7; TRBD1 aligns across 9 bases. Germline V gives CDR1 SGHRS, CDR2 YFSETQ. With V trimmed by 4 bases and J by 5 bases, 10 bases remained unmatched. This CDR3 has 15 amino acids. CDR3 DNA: TGCGCCAGCAGCATTTCCCGGGACAGGGCCCACGAGCAGTACTTC. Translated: CASSISRDRAHEQYF.

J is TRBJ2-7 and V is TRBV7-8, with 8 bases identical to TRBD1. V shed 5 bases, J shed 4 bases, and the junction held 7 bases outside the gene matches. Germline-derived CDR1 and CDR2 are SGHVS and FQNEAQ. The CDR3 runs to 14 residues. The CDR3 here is CASSPQGAWYEQYF. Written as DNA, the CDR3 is TGTGCCAGCAGCCCCCAGGGGGCTTGGTACGAGCAGTACTTC.

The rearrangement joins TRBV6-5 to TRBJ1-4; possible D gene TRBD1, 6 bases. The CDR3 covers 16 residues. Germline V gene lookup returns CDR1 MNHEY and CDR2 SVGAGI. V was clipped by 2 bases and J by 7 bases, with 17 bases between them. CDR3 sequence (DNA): TGTGCCAGCAGTTACGGGGTCCGGGGGGCCGGTGAAAAACTGTTTTTT. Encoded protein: CASSYGVRGAGEKLFF.

Written as DNA, the CDR3 is TGTGCCAGCAGCCATCCGGACGCAGGGCGAGTAGGAGGCTATGGCTACACCTTC. It encodes CASSHPDAGRVGGYGYTF. The chain recombines TRBV4-2 with TRBJ1-2, with D maybe TRBD1 (5 bases). V lost 3 bases and J lost 4, with 24 bases in between. Germline V gene sequence: CDR1 LGHNA, CDR2 YNFKEQ. This CDR3 is 18 amino acids long.

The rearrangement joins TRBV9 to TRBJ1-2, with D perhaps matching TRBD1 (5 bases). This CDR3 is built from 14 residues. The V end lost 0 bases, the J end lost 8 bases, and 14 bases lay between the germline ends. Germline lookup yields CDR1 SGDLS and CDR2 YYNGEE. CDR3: CASSVDTGTGGYTF. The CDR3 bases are TGTGCCAGCAGCGTAGATACAGGCACTGGGGGCTACACCTTC.

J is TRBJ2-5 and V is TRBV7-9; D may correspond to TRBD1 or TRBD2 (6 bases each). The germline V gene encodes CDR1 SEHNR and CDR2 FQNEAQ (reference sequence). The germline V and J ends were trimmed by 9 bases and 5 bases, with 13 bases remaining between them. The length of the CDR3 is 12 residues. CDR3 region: CASARGPETQYF. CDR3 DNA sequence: TGTGCCAGTGCCCGGGGGCCCGAGACCCAGTACTTC.

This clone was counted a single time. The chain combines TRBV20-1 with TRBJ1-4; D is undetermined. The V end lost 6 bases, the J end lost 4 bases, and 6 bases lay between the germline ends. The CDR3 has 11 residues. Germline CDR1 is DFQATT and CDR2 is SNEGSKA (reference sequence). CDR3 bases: TGCAGTGCACGGATTAATGAAAAACTGTTTTTT. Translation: CSARINEKLFF.

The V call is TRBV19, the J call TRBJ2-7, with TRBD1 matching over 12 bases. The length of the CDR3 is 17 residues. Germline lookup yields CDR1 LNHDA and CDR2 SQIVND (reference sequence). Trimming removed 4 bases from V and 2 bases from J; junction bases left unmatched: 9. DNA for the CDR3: TGTGCCAGTAGTAGGGGACAGGGGGCGCCTATCGCCTACGAGCAGTACTTC. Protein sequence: CASSRGQGAPIAYEQYF.

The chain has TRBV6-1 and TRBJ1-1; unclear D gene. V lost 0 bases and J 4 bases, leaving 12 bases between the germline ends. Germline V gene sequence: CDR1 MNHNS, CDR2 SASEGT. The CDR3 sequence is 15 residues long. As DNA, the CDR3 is TGTGCCAGCAGTGAAGCGGGGATTTCGGGCACTGAAGCTTTCTTT. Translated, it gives CASSEAGISGTEAFF.

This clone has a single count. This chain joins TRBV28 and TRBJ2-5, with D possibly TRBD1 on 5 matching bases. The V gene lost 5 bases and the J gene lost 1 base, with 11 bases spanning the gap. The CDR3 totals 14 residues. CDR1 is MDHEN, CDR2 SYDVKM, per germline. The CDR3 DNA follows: TGTGCCAGCAGTCTCCCAGGGTTCCAAGAGACCCAGTACTTC. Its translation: CASSLPGFQETQYF.